The 31 T cell receptor beta chains in this list originate from one sample, sequenced in a study of shared clonotypes between healthy human individuals. The method was immunoSEQ multiplex PCR; TCRdb's version includes in-frame clones alone and lacks a portion of them. Found here are hundreds of thousands of clones, less than 80% of them singletons; the top ten hold 1.5% to 2%. What was sequenced was memory CD4+ T cells sorted from blood. Subset denoted: CD45RA-negative fraction. These receptors were taken from a woman aged 25-40 years in good health.

This chain connects TRBV5-1 to TRBJ2-5; D is possibly TRBD1 (5 bases). Trimming took 4 bases from V and 2 from J, leaving 15 bases between them. The germline CDR1 and CDR2 sequences are SGHRS and YFSETQ. The CDR3 totals 15 residues. CDR3 region: CASSRGAREQETQYF. CDR3 DNA: TGCGCCAGCAGCAGGGGCGCCAGAGAGCAAGAGACCCAGTACTTC.

The genes are TRBV5-1 and TRBJ2-2; D not resolved. The CDR3 is 15 residues long. Trimming pared 0 bases from V and 2 bases from J, leaving 8 bases between. Germline V CDR1 and CDR2: SGHRS, YFSETQ. CDR3 nucleotide sequence: TGCGCCAGCAGCTTGGCCGAAAGTAACACCGGGGAGCTGTTTTTT. Protein sequence: CASSLAESNTGELFF.

This clone has only one observation. The chain combines TRBV7-2 with TRBJ2-5; D tentatively fits TRBD1 or TRBD2 (5 bases each). The end of the DNA is better explained by TRBJ2-7, so the J call may be wrong. This CDR3 has 14 amino acids. Germline V gene data show CDR1 as SGHTA and CDR2 as FQGNSA. CDR3 amino acids: CASSLMRGSYEQYF. CDR3 in DNA: TGTGCCAGCAGCTTAATGAGGGGATCCTACGAGCAGTACTTC.

The rearrangement links TRBV7-2 to TRBJ2-3, with 8 bases lining up with TRBD1. The CDR3 loop spans 14 amino acids. The germline CDR1 and CDR2 sequences are SGHTA and FQGNSA. V was clipped by 10 bases and J by 2 bases; unmatched bases: 8. CDR3 sequence: CAMSGTGYTDTQYF. The CDR3 nucleotides are TGTGCCATGTCCGGGACAGGATACACAGATACGCAGTATTTT.

This clone occurred a few times. V and J are TRBV6-4 and TRBJ2-3; 8 bases fit TRBD2. V dropped 2 bases and J dropped 5; count of bases not matched to a gene: 9. CDR3 length: 16 amino acids. Germline CDR1 MRHNA, CDR2 SNTAGT. The CDR3 here is CASSDEYGRAEDTQYF. DNA of the CDR3: TGTGCCAGCAGTGACGAATACGGGAGGGCCGAAGATACGCAGTATTTT.

In this sample, this clone turned up a few times. The V gene is TRBV6-1, the J gene TRBJ2-7; perhaps D is TRBD1 or TRBD2 (5 bases each). The CDR3 is 15 amino acids. Between the trimmed V and J ends, which lost 5 bases and 0 bases, there was a span of 14 bases. CDR1 and CDR2 (germline): MNHNS, SASEGT. The CDR3 loop is CASSSRDGSSYEQYF. The CDR3 nucleotides are TGTGCCAGCAGTTCGAGGGACGGCAGCTCCTACGAGCAGTACTTC.

The rearrangement joins TRBV4-1 to TRBJ2-1; TRBD2 agrees at 12 bases. V was pared by 4 bases and J by 3 bases, with 16 bases of the junction left unmatched. The CDR3 contains 20 residues. The germline V gene encodes CDR1 MGHRA and CDR2 YSYEKL. CDR3 coding DNA: TGCGCCAGCAGCCCATCCCTCATGTCTAGCGGGAGGGCAGTCTACAATGAGCAGTTCTTC. Its protein product is CASSPSLMSSGRAVYNEQFF.

V and J are TRBV27 and TRBJ2-7; TRBD1 matches at 9 bases. Losses at the gene ends were 0 bases for V and 4 bases for J; bases not matched to a gene: 4. CDR1 is MNHEY, CDR2 SMNVEV, per germline (reference sequence). The CDR3 sequence is 15 residues long. The CDR3 DNA is TGTGCCAGCAGTTTATCCCGGACAGGGGAGTACGAGCAGTACTTC. Protein sequence: CASSLSRTGEYEQYF.

The chain is built from TRBV7-9 and TRBJ1-5; D gene uncertain. Looked up from germline, CDR1 is SEHNR and CDR2 is FQNEAQ (reference sequence). This CDR3 spans 12 amino acids. V was trimmed by 7 bases and J by 6 bases, leaving 10 bases between them. CDR3 in amino acids: CASTPPAQPQHF. CDR3 DNA sequence: TGTGCCAGCACCCCCCCCGCTCAGCCCCAGCATTTT.

The chain joins TRBV27 to TRBJ2-6, with unresolved D. Germline CDR1 reads MNHEY; CDR2 reads SMNVEV (reference sequence). This CDR3 region has 16 residues. V lost 3 bases and J 0 bases, leaving 9 bases between the germline ends. CDR3 protein: CASSFRTRSGANVLTF. The CDR3 DNA sequence: TGTGCCAGCAGTTTTCGGACGCGCTCTGGGGCCAACGTCCTGACTTTC.

This clone was detected once. This chain uses TRBV5-1 with TRBJ2-7, with 7 positions matching TRBD1. CDR3 length: 15 amino acids. Per germline, CDR1 SGHRS and CDR2 YFSETQ. Trimming removed 4 bases from V and 4 bases from J; junction bases left unmatched: 11. CDR3 loop: CASSDRDRAIYEQYF. CDR3 in DNA: TGCGCCAGCAGCGACCGGGACAGAGCGATTTACGAGCAGTACTTC.

This chain uses TRBV10-3 with TRBJ2-3; D is uncertain. CDR3 length: 14 amino acids. The V end lost 5 bases, the J end lost 3 bases, and 12 bases lay between the germline ends. Germline CDR1 ENHRY, CDR2 SYGVKD. CDR3 residues: CAISPPESTDTQYF. DNA of the CDR3: TGTGCCATCAGTCCCCCGGAGTCGACAGATACGCAGTATTTT.

The V gene is TRBV18, the J gene TRBJ2-4; 12 positions match TRBD1. The V gene's germline CDR1 is KGHSH and CDR2 LQKENI. The length of the CDR3 is 16 residues. V was pared by 5 bases and J by 8 bases, with 10 bases of the junction left unmatched. The CDR3 bases are TGTGCCAGCTCATCGACCGGGACAGGGGGCTTAGACATTCAGTACTTC. It codes for CASSSTGTGGLDIQYF.

The V and J genes are TRBV27 and TRBJ2-7; D call uncertain. Per the germline V gene, CDR1 is MNHEY and CDR2 is SMNVEV (reference sequence). The V and J ends lost 6 bases and 3 bases respectively, with 12 bases between them. The CDR3 covers 13 residues. The CDR3 protein is CASSPGWGYEQYF. CDR3 in DNA: TGTGCCAGCAGCCCTGGGTGGGGCTACGAGCAGTACTTC.

Details on this clone: This specimen includes other DNA sequences encoding the same CDR3. This chain links TRBV9 with TRBJ2-1; 10 positions match TRBD2. Trimming at V came to 0 bases and at J to 3 bases, leaving 9 bases not matched to a gene. Germline V CDR1 and CDR2: SGDLS, YYNGEE. The length of the CDR3 is 18 residues. The CDR3 nucleotides are TGTGCCAGCAGCGTAGGTTTAGCGGGAGGAACAGGCTACAATGAGCAGTTCTTC. It specifies CASSVGLAGGTGYNEQFF. The full variable domain, rest sourced from reference TRBV9 and TRBJ2-1, is DSGVTQTPKHLITATGQRVTLRCSPRSGDLSVYWYQQSLDQGLQFLIQYYNGEERAKGNILERFSAQQFPDLHSELNLSSLELGDSALYFCASSVGLAGGTGYNEQFFGPGTRLTVL.

J is TRBJ2-7 and V is TRBV18; D gene unclear. V was cut by 0 bases and J by 6 bases, with 12 bases left in between. CDR3 size: 14 residues. The V gene's germline CDR1 is KGHSH and CDR2 LQKENI. CDR3 protein: CASSPPKGAREQYF. The CDR3 DNA sequence: TGTGCCAGCTCACCACCGAAGGGCGCGCGCGAGCAGTACTTC.

The J gene is TRBJ2-3, the V gene TRBV29-1; D ambiguous. V was pared by 5 bases and J by 2 bases, with 8 bases between. This CDR3 has 12 amino acids. CDR1 is SQVTM and CDR2 is ANQGSEA in the germline V gene. CDR3 coding DNA: TGCAGCGTTCACCGATCCACAGATACGCAGTATTTT. Translated, it gives CSVHRSTDTQYF.

This chain links TRBV2 with TRBJ2-7; 8 nucleotides line up with TRBD2. Losses at the gene ends were 3 bases for V and 2 bases for J; bases not matched to a gene: 9. The CDR3 extends over 16 amino acids. Germline CDR1 SNHLY, CDR2 FYNNEI. The CDR3 coding sequence is TGTGCCAGCAGTGAGCTACGACTAGCGACCGCCTACGAGCAGTACTTC. Encoded protein: CASSELRLATAYEQYF.

J is TRBJ2-1 and V is TRBV2; D not certain. Trimming cost V 7 bases and J 4 bases, with 8 bases left between them. The CDR3 runs 12 residues. CDR1 SNHLY and CDR2 FYNNEI come from the germline V gene. The CDR3 DNA is TGTGCCAGCATCTGGCTTTACAATGAGCAGTTCTTC. This sequence encodes CASIWLYNEQFF.

The table lists this clone with a few counts. This chain connects TRBV19 to TRBJ2-1; possible D gene TRBD2, 6 bases. V was cut by 3 bases and J by 9 bases, with 15 bases left in between. The V gene's germline CDR1 is LNHDA and CDR2 SQIVND (reference sequence). This CDR3 is 14 amino acids long. CDR3 sequence reads: CASSIGAGRVEQFF. The CDR3 DNA reads TGTGCCAGTAGTATTGGGGCGGGACGGGTTGAGCAGTTCTTC.

The chain carries TRBV5-4 and TRBJ2-1; 8 bases line up with TRBD2. There are 16 residues in the CDR3. The ends lost 4 bases at V and 10 bases at J; junction bases unmatched: 16. Per the germline V gene, CDR1 is SGHNT and CDR2 is YYREEE (reference sequence). The CDR3 loop is CASSAQVAGPIREQFF. The CDR3 bases are TGTGCCAGCAGCGCCCAGGTAGCGGGACCAATCCGGGAGCAGTTCTTC.

This clone has just one count. The rearrangement uses TRBV28 and TRBJ2-7, with D perhaps TRBD1 or TRBD2 (5 bases each). The CDR3 is made up of 12 amino acids. V lost 6 bases and J lost 4, with 10 bases in between. Germline assignment: CDR1 MDHEN and CDR2 SYDVKM. The CDR3 reads CASRRGVYEQYF. The CDR3 DNA is TGTGCCAGCAGGAGGGGTGTTTACGAGCAGTACTTC. Together with reference TRBV28 and TRBJ2-7, the CDR3 gives the full variable domain: DVKVTQSSRYLVKRTGEKVFLECVQDMDHENMFWYRQDPGLGLRLIYFSYDVKMKEKGDIPEGYSVSREKKERFSLILESASTNQTSMYLCASRRGVYEQYFGPGTRLTVT.

The chain recombines TRBV7-9 with TRBJ2-4, with 11 bases fitting TRBD2. CDR3 length: 15 residues. The V gene's germline CDR1 is SEHNR and CDR2 FQNEAQ (reference sequence). The V segment lost 2 bases and the J segment 6 bases; nucleotides outside the gene matches: 3. The CDR3 here is CASSLNSGRANIQYF. The CDR3 nucleotides are TGTGCCAGCAGCTTAAATAGCGGGAGGGCAAACATTCAGTACTTC.

Only one count was recorded for this clone. CDR3 DNA sequence: TGTGCCAGCTCATCACCGAGCTACAATCAGCCCCAGCATTTT. Protein sequence: CASSSPSYNQPQHF. The chain is built from TRBV11-2 and TRBJ1-5; D unresolved. CDR1 and CDR2 (germline): SGHAT, FQNNGV. V lost 8 bases and J lost 3, with 14 bases in between. There are 14 residues in the CDR3.

The chain has TRBV21-1 and TRBJ2-1; the table gives TRBD2 as D, unverified against the DNA. TRBV21-1 corresponds to a pseudogene. CDR3 length: 15 residues. The CDR3 protein is CASQDGGGTVHEQFF. The CDR3 nucleotides are TGTGCCAGCCAAGATGGTGGCGGTACCGTCCATGAGCAGTTCTTC.

The chain recombines TRBV19 with TRBJ1-1, with D perhaps matching TRBD1 (5 bases). V dropped 7 bases and J dropped 3 bases, with 12 bases sitting between them. Germline lookup yields CDR1 LNHDA and CDR2 SQIVND (reference sequence). The CDR3 consists of 13 residues. The CDR3 is CASIAGYDTEAFF. The DNA of the CDR3 is TGTGCCAGTATCGCAGGGTATGACACTGAAGCTTTCTTT.

The chain recombines TRBV27 with TRBJ2-7, with D uncertain. V was cut by 3 bases and J by 3 bases, with 9 bases left in between. Germline V gives CDR1 MNHEY, CDR2 SMNVEV (reference sequence). The CDR3 totals 13 residues. The CDR3 DNA reads TGTGCCAGCAGTTTCCGGTATCTCTACGAGCAGTACTTC. Its protein is CASSFRYLYEQYF.

The gene calls are TRBV27 and TRBJ2-1; no reliable D call. Looked up from germline, CDR1 is MNHEY and CDR2 is SMNVEV (reference sequence). Trimming took off 5 bases at V and 6 bases at J, with 11 bases between the two ends. This CDR3 has 13 amino acids. CDR3 loop: CASSPTGGNEQFF. In nucleotides, the CDR3 is TGTGCCAGCAGTCCAACCGGCGGCAATGAGCAGTTCTTC.

Of note for this clone: This specimen includes other DNA sequences encoding the same CDR3. CDR3 DNA sequence: TGTGCCAGCCGTCCGGGACAGGGAGGGAGAAATCAGCCCCAGCATTTT. It codes for CASRPGQGGRNQPQHF. The chain links TRBV27 to TRBJ1-5; 9 bases agree with TRBD1. Per the germline V gene, CDR1 is MNHEY and CDR2 is SMNVEV (reference sequence). Trimming removed 8 bases from V and 4 bases from J; junction bases left unmatched: 12. This CDR3 comprises 16 residues.

The chain recombines TRBV6-1 with TRBJ1-5; D is undetermined. V lost 6 bases to trimming and J lost 11 bases, with 14 bases between them. CDR3 length: 12 amino acids. Germline V gene sequence: CDR1 MNHNS, CDR2 SASEGT. CDR3 bases: TGTGCCAGCAGCCCATGGAGCAGGTCCCAGCATTTT. Its protein is CASSPWSRSQHF.

The CDR3 region has the DNA TGTGCCAGCAGTCTCCGACAGGAGAGCTCCTACGAGCAGTACTTC. It codes for CASSLRQESSYEQYF. The chain joins TRBV2 to TRBJ2-7; a weak D match, TRBD1 (6 bases). CDR1 and CDR2 (germline): SNHLY, FYNNEI. Trimming took 5 bases from V and 0 from J, leaving 14 bases between them. The CDR3 extends over 15 amino acids.